Included here is one T cell receptor (beta chain) sequence, with context. Its target is not known. These data are taken from a study of beta chain features in type 1 diabetes. Expressed TCRB transcripts were sequenced after all isolated RNA was converted to cDNA. TCRdb keeps only in-frame clones here, not all; method: immunoSEQ multiplex PCR. The repertoire has about 340,000 clones, approximately 9.7% of them found once; the top ten carry 1%. Broader study findings: High TCR expression in some cells could lead to their over-representation in cDNA sequencing. The study found that naive, central memory and Treg TCRB repertoires appeared more similar in patients than in healthy donors. Junctions at VDJ sites from type 1 diabetes patients had fewer insertions and more deletions. Type 1 diabetes patients had moderately but significantly shorter TCRB CDR3s in all four CD4+ subsets.

The CDR3 has 12 residues. The germline gives CDR1 SGHTA, CDR2 FQGNSA. The V and J ends lost 1 base and 5 bases respectively, with 6 bases between them. The V gene is TRBV7-2, the J gene TRBJ2-7; D is possibly TRBD2 (6 bases). The source material was central memory CD4+ T cells from blood. The TCR sequence derives from a man in his thirties or forties with type 1 diabetes. CDR3: CASSLGLDEQYF. The CDR3 DNA is TGTGCCAGCAGCTTAGGACTAGACGAGCAGTACTTC. The variable domain in full, completed from reference TRBV7-2 and TRBJ2-7, reads GAGVSQSPSNKVTEKGKDVELRCDPISGHTALYWYRQSLGQGLEFLIYFQGNSAPDKSGLPSDRFSAERTGGSVSTLTIQRTQQEDSAVYLCASSLGLDEQYFGPGTRLTVT.